The 18 T cell receptor beta chains listed next were all sequenced from one sample in a study of T cells in Graves' hyperthyroidism and ophthalmopathy. There were TCR beta CDR3 regions amplified from RNA transcripts. First-round RT-PCR targeting the TCR CDR3 was performed with the HTBI primer set. MiXCR, run by TCRdb on the multiplex PCR reads, gives a single entry per CDR3 protein. Of 500,000 to 750,000 distinct CDR3 sequences detected, approximately 15% appear once; the ten largest clones hold 6.5% to 9%. Material for sequencing was blood. These receptor sequences come from a woman younger than 35 with Graves' ophthalmopathy.

This clonotype occurred many times. The rearrangement links TRBV6-6 to TRBJ1-5; D is unresolved. Germline V lookup: CDR1 MNHNY, CDR2 SVGAGI (reference sequence). The CDR3 has 13 residues. Trimming removed 2 bases at V and 9 bases at J, with 11 bases between. The CDR3 sequence: CASSYVAAAPQHF. The CDR3 DNA reads TGTGCCAGCAGTTACGTGGCAGCTGCGCCCCAGCATTTT.

This clonotype was recorded a few times. This chain connects TRBV14 to TRBJ2-7, with 7 bases fitting TRBD1. Germline lookup yields CDR1 SGHDN and CDR2 FVKESK. V shed 6 bases and J 1 base; nucleotides not matched to a gene: 9. The CDR3 contains 15 residues. The CDR3 sequence is CASRQTGSPSYEQYF. DNA for the CDR3: TGTGCCAGCAGGCAGACAGGGTCGCCTTCCTACGAGCAGTACTTC.

With respect to this clonotype: This sequence may be a read error, since a much larger clone differs from it by one base. The J gene is TRBJ1-1, the V gene TRBV6-5; no reliable D call. The CDR3 covers 14 residues. Germline V gene data show CDR1 as MNHEY and CDR2 as SVGAGI. Written as DNA, the CDR3 is TGTGCCAACAGTTTCAACGGACCGACGGCTGAAGCTTTCTTT. Amino acids: CANSFNGPTAEAFF.

This clonotype was seen repeatedly, ten times or more. This chain links TRBV7-2 with TRBJ2-7; 11 nucleotides agree with TRBD2. The germline gives CDR1 SGHTA, CDR2 FQGNSA. The CDR3 covers 15 residues. The trim removed 3 bases at V and 7 bases at J, leaving 8 bases unmatched. CDR3 DNA: TGTGCCAGCAGCTTTGAACTAGCGGGAGAGAGGGAGCAGTACTTC. This codes for CASSFELAGEREQYF.

Concerning this clonotype itself: One end of the junction does not line up with germline, which may come from a read error. The CDR3 protein is CSAKRVMNTGAFF. CDR3 bases: TGCAGCGCCAAGAGAGTCATGAACACTGGAGCTTTCTTT. The chain links TRBV29-1 to TRBJ1-1; D unresolved. This CDR3 has 13 amino acids. Germline V gene lookup returns CDR1 SQVTM and CDR2 ANQGSEA.

CDR3 sequence: CASSPGVRITSTDTQYF. CDR3 bases: TGTGCCAGCAGCCCCGGAGTAAGGATTACTAGCACAGATACGCAGTATTTT. The rearrangement joins TRBV5-5 to TRBJ2-3; no reliable D call. Trimming left V 4 bases short and J 0 bases short, with 18 bases between. Per germline, CDR1 SGHKS and CDR2 YYEKEE (reference sequence). CDR3 length equals 17 residues.

This rearrangement joins TRBV28 to TRBJ2-7, with D perhaps given as TRBD1 or TRBD2 (6 bases each). The germline gives CDR1 MDHEN, CDR2 SYDVKM. V lost 5 bases, J lost 0 bases, and 14 bases lay in between. The CDR3 contains 15 residues. DNA of the CDR3: TGTGCCAGCAGTGGTGCGGGACAACGCTCCTACGAGCAGTACTTC. This translates into CASSGAGQRSYEQYF.

A few counts support this clonotype. The chain employs TRBV28 and TRBJ2-2; 9 positions match TRBD2. The CDR3 consists of 16 residues. Looked up from germline, CDR1 is MDHEN and CDR2 is SYDVKM. V shed 6 bases, J shed 6 bases, and the junction held 11 bases outside the gene matches. The CDR3 loop is CASRLLAGAWAGELFF. The CDR3, as DNA: TGTGCCAGCAGACTCTTAGCGGGAGCGTGGGCCGGGGAGCTGTTTTTT.

This clonotype was counted many times. J is TRBJ1-1 and V is TRBV24-1, with D unresolved. The CDR3 runs to 15 residues. V was clipped by 3 bases and J by 4 bases, with 14 bases between them. CDR1 and CDR2 from the germline V gene are KGHDR and SFDVKD. CDR3 DNA: TGTGCCACCAGTGATCCGAGGGTAGCGGGCACTGAAGCTTTCTTT. This gives the protein CATSDPRVAGTEAFF.

This clonotype was picked up a small number of times. The chain uses TRBV24-1 and TRBJ2-1, with D possibly being TRBD1 (5 bases). The CDR3 has 14 amino acids. V lost 3 bases and J lost 5, with 10 bases in between. Germline CDR1 KGHDR, CDR2 SFDVKD. The CDR3 spells CATSDQDIDNEQFF. The CDR3, as DNA: TGTGCCACCAGTGATCAGGACATTGACAATGAGCAGTTCTTC.

This clonotype was recorded at least ten times. The chain carries TRBV2 and TRBJ1-5; 11 bases match TRBD1. J gave up 2 bases and V 4 bases, and 10 bases lay outside the gene matches. CDR3 size: 18 residues. Germline V gene data show CDR1 as SNHLY and CDR2 as FYNNEI. The CDR3 coding sequence is TGTGCCAGCAGTGTAGGGACAGGGGGTAGATATGGCAATCAGCCCCAGCATTTT. Translation: CASSVGTGGRYGNQPQHF.

This clonotype came up once. The rearrangement joins TRBV19 to TRBJ1-1, with a weak D call TRBD1 (5 bases). Trimming pared 6 bases from V and 10 bases from J, leaving 15 bases between. This CDR3 has 12 amino acids. Germline CDR1 LNHDA, CDR2 SQIVND (reference sequence). The CDR3 sequence is CASRTQGARAFF. CDR3 bases: TGTGCCAGTAGGACGCAGGGCGCTCGAGCTTTCTTT.

This clonotype was seen at least ten times. The chain employs TRBV20-1 and TRBJ2-7; 8 bases agree with TRBD2. Trimming removed 0 bases from V and 5 bases from J; junction bases left unmatched: 15. The CDR3 sequence is 17 residues long. Germline-derived CDR1 and CDR2 are DFQATT and SNEGSKA (reference sequence). The CDR3 here is CSARDGGGGRWYHEQYF. The CDR3 DNA sequence: TGCAGTGCTAGAGATGGGGGGGGCGGGAGGTGGTATCACGAGCAGTACTTC.

This clonotype appeared many times. The V and J genes are TRBV30 and TRBJ2-7, with a tentative D call TRBD2 (6 bases). Trimming pared 3 bases from V and 2 bases from J, leaving 14 bases between. The CDR3 extends over 14 amino acids. Germline CDR1 reads GTSNPN; CDR2 reads SVGIG (reference sequence). DNA of the CDR3: TGTGCCTGGAGACCGGGACTGCCCCCCTACGAGCAGTACTTC. Its protein product is CAWRPGLPPYEQYF.

The rearrangement uses TRBV7-6 and TRBJ2-1, with TRBD2 matching 9 bases. V gave up 2 bases and J gave up 8 bases; unmatched junction bases: 13. The CDR3 loop spans 17 amino acids. Germline V CDR1 and CDR2: SGHVS, FNYEAQ. CDR3 sequence: CASSLKGRGRGFYEQFF. CDR3 coding DNA: TGTGCCAGCAGCTTAAAGGGCCGCGGGAGGGGTTTCTATGAGCAGTTCTTC. Combining the CDR3 with reference TRBV7-6 and TRBJ2-1 gives the whole variable domain GAGVSQSPRYKVTKRGQDVALRCDPISGHVSLYWYRQALGQGPEFLTYFNYEAQQDKSGLPNDRFSAERPEGSISTLTIQRTEQRDSAMYRCASSLKGRGRGFYEQFFGPGTRLTVL.

The table lists this clonotype with a count of one. V and J are TRBV29-1 and TRBJ1-4; 7 bases are shared with TRBD1. The germline gives CDR1 SQVTM, CDR2 ANQGSEA. V lost 6 bases to trimming and J lost 2 bases; unmatched junction nucleotides: 3. This CDR3 is 13 amino acids long. Written as DNA, the CDR3 is TGCAGCGTGACAGGGCGGACTAATGAAAAACTGTTTTTT. Protein sequence: CSVTGRTNEKLFF. Full variable domain (missing parts from reference TRBV29-1 and TRBJ1-4): SAVISQKPSRDICQRGTSLTIQCQVDSQVTMMFWYRQQPGQSLTLIATANQGSEATYESGFVIDKFPISRPNLTFSTLTVSNMSPEDSSIYLCSVTGRTNEKLFFGSGTQLSVL.

This clonotype was observed many times. The V gene is TRBV14, the J gene TRBJ2-1; 7 bases agree with TRBD1. The J segment lost 2 bases and the V segment lost 1 base, leaving 5 bases of the junction unmatched. The CDR3 sequence is 16 residues long. The V gene's germline CDR1 is SGHDN and CDR2 FVKESK. The CDR3 region is CASSQVRTGPYNEQFF. The CDR3 DNA follows: TGTGCCAGCAGCCAAGTTCGGACAGGTCCCTACAATGAGCAGTTCTTC.

This clonotype was observed many times. This rearrangement joins TRBV20-1 to TRBJ2-3, with D unclear. The length of the CDR3 is 13 residues. V was cut by 4 bases and J by 1 base, with 9 bases left in between. Germline CDR1 DFQATT, CDR2 SNEGSKA (reference sequence). The CDR3 here is CSANPGGTDTQYF. The CDR3 DNA reads TGCAGTGCTAATCCTGGGGGCACAGATACGCAGTATTTT.